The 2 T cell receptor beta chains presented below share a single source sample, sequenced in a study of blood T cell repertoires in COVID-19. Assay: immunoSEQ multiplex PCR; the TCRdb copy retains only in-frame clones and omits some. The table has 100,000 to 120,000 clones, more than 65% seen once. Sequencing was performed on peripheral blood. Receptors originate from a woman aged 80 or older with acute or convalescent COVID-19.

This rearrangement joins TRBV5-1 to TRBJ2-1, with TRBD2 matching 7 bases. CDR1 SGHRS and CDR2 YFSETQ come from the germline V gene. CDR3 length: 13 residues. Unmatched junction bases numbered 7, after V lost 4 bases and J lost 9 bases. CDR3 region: CASSRSRETEQFF. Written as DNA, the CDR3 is TGCGCCAGCAGCCGGTCGCGGGAGACTGAGCAGTTCTTC.

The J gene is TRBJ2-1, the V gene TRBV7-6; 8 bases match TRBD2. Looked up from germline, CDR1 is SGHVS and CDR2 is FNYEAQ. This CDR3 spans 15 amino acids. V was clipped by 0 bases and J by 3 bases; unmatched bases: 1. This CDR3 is CASSLASGGYNEQFF. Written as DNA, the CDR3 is TGTGCCAGCAGCTTAGCGAGCGGGGGCTACAATGAGCAGTTCTTC.